A selection of T cell receptor beta chains follows, all from one sample in a study of beta chain features in type 1 diabetes. Generated by immunoSEQ multiplex PCR, the TCRdb table keeps only in-frame clones and is missing some. The sample lists approximately 730,000 clones; 10% to 15% were seen once. The sample was naive CD4+ T cells from blood. The source of these receptors is a man aged 18-30 years with type 1 diabetes. The CDR3 runs from the conserved cysteine through the conserved F or W. Each record gives: D gene, J gene, V gene, clone size, CDR3 protein, CDR3 DNA. A D gene is named only where the DNA matches it firmly. A row's size may be missing; if present it is once, few, many or a size class.

TRBD2 | TRBJ2-7 | TRBV5-1 | NA | CASSLASGGGYEQYF | TGCGCCAGCAGCTTGGCCTCGGGAGGAGGCTACGAGCAGTACTTC
NA | TRBJ2-2 | TRBV12-5 | few | CASGLVGNTGELFF | TGTGCTAGTGGTTTGGTGGGGAACACCGGGGAGCTGTTTTTT
NA | TRBJ1-4 | TRBV30 | NA | CAWSTISLGTLFF | TGTGCCTGGAGTACGATCTCCCTGGGGACACTGTTTTTT
NA | TRBJ1-1 | TRBV6-5 | NA | CASSYSGPAAFF | TGTGCCAGCAGTTACTCTGGCCCTGCGGCTTTCTTT
NA | TRBJ2-5 | TRBV2 | few | CASKEEGGETQYF | TGTGCCAGCAAAGAGGAGGGGGGTGAGACCCAGTACTTC
NA | TRBJ1-3 | TRBV10-1 | few | CASSVGADSGNTIYF | TGCGCCAGCAGTGTGGGGGCTGACTCTGGAAACACCATATATTTT
TRBD1 | TRBJ2-2 | TRBV27 | NA | CASQMGQINTGELFF | TGTGCCAGTCAGATGGGACAGATTAACACCGGGGAGCTGTTTTTT
NA | TRBJ1-5 | TRBV18 | NA | CASSRGQSGVSNQPQHF | TGTGCCAGCTCACGCGGACAGAGTGGAGTTAGCAATCAGCCCCAGCATTTT
NA | TRBJ1-3 | TRBV9 | NA | CASSAETYSGNTIYF | TGTGCCAGCAGCGCCGAGACTTACTCTGGAAACACCATATATTTT
NA | TRBJ1-5 | TRBV7-9 | few | CASSHRDTNQPQHF | TGTGCCAGCAGCCACCGGGACACGAATCAGCCCCAGCATTTT
NA | TRBJ1-1 | TRBV25-1 | NA | CASSPFKGTEAFF | TGTGCCAGCAGCCCCTTCAAGGGTACTGAAGCTTTCTTT
NA | TRBJ1-2 | TRBV29-1 | few | CSVGDSNYGYTF | TGCAGCGTTGGAGACAGTAACTATGGCTACACCTTC
TRBD1 | TRBJ1-1 | TRBV29-1 | NA | CSVPGTAAEAFF | TGCAGCGTTCCCGGGACAGCGGCTGAAGCTTTCTTT
NA | TRBJ1-2 | TRBV2 | NA | CASSDQGGRSYTF | TGTGCCAGCAGTGATCAGGGCGGGCGTAGCTACACCTTC
TRBD1 | TRBJ2-3 | TRBV30 | NA | CAWSRQGQGPSDTQYF | TGTGCCTGGAGCCGCCAGGGACAGGGTCCTTCAGATACGCAGTATTTT
NA | TRBJ1-2 | TRBV4-1 | NA | CASSQEGGKVRYGYTF | TGCGCCAGCAGCCAAGAGGGCGGCAAGGTTCGTTATGGCTACACCTTC
NA | TRBJ2-3 | TRBV11-3 | NA | CASRTGTWGTDTQYF | TGTGCCAGCAGAACCGGGACCTGGGGCACAGATACGCAGTATTTT
NA | TRBJ2-4 | TRBV7-9 | NA | CASSLEAGENIQYF | TGTGCCAGCAGCTTAGAGGCAGGGGAAAACATTCAGTACTTC
TRBD1 | TRBJ2-7 | TRBV2 | NA | CASIVGTGDLSYEQYF | TGTGCCAGCATAGTAGGGACAGGTGATCTCTCCTACGAGCAGTACTTC
TRBD1 | TRBJ2-7 | TRBV29-1 | few | CSVDGQGEQYF | TGCAGCGTGGACGGACAGGGCGAGCAGTACTTC
TRBD1 | TRBJ1-1 | TRBV19 | few | CASSIGDRGNTEAFF | TGTGCCAGTAGTATAGGTGACAGGGGAAACACTGAAGCTTTCTTT
NA | TRBJ1-1 | TRBV6-5 | few | CASSFGGSTEAFF | TGTGCCAGCAGTTTTGGGGGGAGCACTGAAGCTTTCTTT
NA | TRBJ1-2 | TRBV19 | few | CASSIARAGYTF | TGTGCCAGTAGTATAGCCAGGGCTGGCTACACCTTC
NA | TRBJ1-5 | TRBV7-9 | few | CASSRGGNQPQHF | TGTGCCAGCAGCAGGGGAGGCAATCAGCCCCAGCATTTT
TRBD1 | TRBJ2-1 | TRBV28 | few | CASSYTGAARDEQFF | TGTGCCAGCAGTTATACAGGGGCCGCGAGGGATGAGCAGTTCTTC
TRBD1 | TRBJ2-2 | TRBV30 | few | CAYHLRYRGNTGELFF | TGTGCCTACCACCTACGATACAGGGGAAACACCGGGGAGCTGTTTTTT
NA | TRBJ2-2 | TRBV28 | NA | CASSLSTGELFF | TGTGCCAGCAGTTTATCCACCGGGGAGCTGTTTTTT
TRBD1 | TRBJ2-1 | TRBV5-4 | NA | CASSTDYRGGDEQFF | TGTGCCAGCAGCACCGACTACAGGGGTGGGGATGAGCAGTTCTTC
NA | TRBJ2-3 | TRBV4-1 | few | CASSQGLSTGLTQYF | TGCGCCAGCAGCCAAGGCCTTTCGACAGGACTTACGCAGTATTTT
NA | TRBJ1-2 | TRBV6-4 | NA | CASSEIGNGYGYTF | TGTGCCAGCAGTGAGATCGGAAACGGCTATGGCTACACCTTC
NA | TRBJ2-7 | TRBV4-1 | NA | CASSQDFNPAGNSYEQYF | TGCGCCAGCAGCCAAGATTTTAATCCGGCAGGGAACTCCTACGAGCAGTACTTC
NA | TRBJ2-1 | TRBV2 | few | CASSVSARRNEQFF | TGTGCCAGCAGTGTAAGCGCGCGAAGGAATGAGCAGTTCTTC